The next 23 T cell receptor beta chains were all read from a single sample in a study of shared clonotypes between healthy human individuals. Repertoires were generated with immunoSEQ multiplex PCR, while TCRdb's copy carries only in-frame clones and drops some. The sample carries 2 million to 2.5 million clones, approximately 94% recorded once. Specimen: naive CD4+ T cells sorted from blood. Subset reported: CD45RA+ positively selected. Receptors were obtained from a man younger than 35 in good health.

V is TRBV6-5 and J is TRBJ1-6; possibly TRBD1 for D (5 bases). Germline V gene data show CDR1 as MNHEY and CDR2 as SVGAGI. The CDR3 is made up of 14 amino acids. V lost 7 bases and J 6 bases, leaving 13 bases between the germline ends. CDR3 protein: CASTFGTLNSPLHF. The CDR3 bases are TGTGCCAGCACCTTCGGGACTCTTAATTCACCCCTCCACTTT.

The chain carries TRBV7-2 and TRBJ2-3; TRBD2 matches at 12 bases. Looked up from germline, CDR1 is SGHTA and CDR2 is FQGNSA. The CDR3 is made up of 18 amino acids. Losses at the gene ends were 5 bases for V and 5 bases for J; bases not matched to a gene: 14. The CDR3 DNA sequence: TGTGCCAGCAGCCGCTCTAGCGGGAGGGCCCTCTCGGTAGATACGCAGTATTTT. Translating it yields CASSRSSGRALSVDTQYF.

This chain joins TRBV5-8 and TRBJ1-5; D unclear. CDR1 SGHTS and CDR2 YDEGEE come from the germline V gene. The V end was cut by 4 bases, the J end by 0 bases, with 11 bases between. The CDR3 runs to 15 residues. The CDR3 is CASSAPFYSNQPQHF. The CDR3 DNA follows: TGTGCCAGCAGCGCCCCTTTCTATAGCAATCAGCCCCAGCATTTT.

This sequence joins TRBV29-1 and TRBJ1-2; D is unclear. This CDR3 is 16 amino acids long. V lost 4 bases and J lost 8, with 26 bases in between. CDR1 SQVTM and CDR2 ANQGSEA come from the germline V gene. The CDR3 coding sequence is TGCAGCGTTGGGTTATCGAGTGGAGTTGCTTCTATGGGCTACACCTTC. Its translation: CSVGLSSGVASMGYTF.

This rearrangement joins TRBV2 to TRBJ1-5; 7 positions match TRBD1. The CDR3 runs 14 residues. The junction had 7 bases not matched to a gene; V was cut back by 7 bases and J by 4 bases. The germline CDR1 and CDR2 sequences are SNHLY and FYNNEI. In DNA, the CDR3 is TGTGCCAGCACTGGACAGGTTCGGAATCAGCCCCAGCATTTT. Residues: CASTGQVRNQPQHF.

This chain uses TRBV5-1 with TRBJ1-6, with TRBD1 identical over 7 bases. After removal of 5 bases from V and 4 bases from J, the junction contained 9 bases not matched to a gene. The CDR3 has 16 amino acids. Germline V gene data show CDR1 as SGHRS and CDR2 as YFSETQ. In DNA, the CDR3 is TGCGCCAGCAGTTCACAGGGGCAGGTGTATAATTCACCCCTCCACTTT. This gives the protein CASSSQGQVYNSPLHF.

V usage is TRBV5-4 and J usage is TRBJ2-5, with 11 bases matching TRBD2. CDR3 length equals 15 residues. The germline gives CDR1 SGHNT, CDR2 YYREEE (reference sequence). This CDR3 reads CAVGGTSGAGETQYF. Written as DNA, the CDR3 is TGTGCAGTAGGCGGGACTAGCGGAGCGGGGGAGACCCAGTACTTC.

As for this clone: Other DNA sequences in this specimen translate into the identical CDR3. J is TRBJ1-2 and V is TRBV10-3, with D tentatively TRBD1 (5 bases). Germline CDR1 ENHRY, CDR2 SYGVKD. This CDR3 has 12 residues. Trimming left V 5 bases short and J 4 bases short, with 8 bases between. CDR3 in amino acids: CAISPDSYGYTF. The CDR3 bases are TGTGCCATCAGTCCAGACAGCTATGGCTACACCTTC.

The rearrangement joins TRBV20-1 to TRBJ2-1; weak D call: TRBD2 (5 bases). The CDR3 spans 11 residues. Trimming took 4 bases from V and 16 from J, leaving 17 bases between them. The germline gives CDR1 DFQATT, CDR2 SNEGSKA (reference sequence). The CDR3 DNA is TGCAGTGCTACTCGGACTGCCTTGGATTTCTTC. Residues: CSATRTALDFF.

To note about this clone: Other DNA sequences within the sample encode an identical CDR3. The V and J genes are TRBV6-5 and TRBJ2-2; 9 bases fit TRBD1. Unmatched junction bases numbered 1, after V lost 5 bases and J lost 0 bases. Looked up from germline, CDR1 is MNHEY and CDR2 is SVGAGI. The CDR3 is made up of 15 amino acids. CDR3 DNA sequence: TGTGCCAGCAGTCGACAGGGGGCGAACACCGGGGAGCTGTTTTTT. Translated: CASSRQGANTGELFF.

The rearrangement links TRBV6-5 to TRBJ2-2; D gene uncertain. V gave up 8 bases and J gave up 5 bases, with 3 bases separating them. This CDR3 is built from 10 residues. Germline V gene lookup returns CDR1 MNHEY and CDR2 SVGAGI. This chain's CDR3 is CASATGELFF. As DNA, the CDR3 is TGTGCCAGCGCGACCGGGGAGCTGTTTTTT.

This chain links TRBV18 with TRBJ1-5, with 9 bases aligning to TRBD1. CDR3 size: 16 residues. CDR1 is KGHSH and CDR2 is LQKENI in the germline V gene. The V segment lost 2 bases and the J segment 6 bases; nucleotides outside the gene matches: 8. The CDR3, as DNA: TGTGCCAGCTCACCAACCGGGACAGGGCTGGCTCAGCCCCAGCATTTT. As protein: CASSPTGTGLAQPQHF. Variable domain in full (rest from reference TRBV18 and TRBJ1-5): NAGVMQNPRHLVRRRGQEARLRCSPMKGHSHVYWYRQLPEEGLKFMVYLQKENIIDESGMPKERFSAEFPKEGPSILRIQQVVRGDSAAYFCASSPTGTGLAQPQHFGDGTRLSIL.

V gene TRBV27 combines with J gene TRBJ2-5; D gene unclear. This CDR3 spans 13 amino acids. V was trimmed by 4 bases and J by 1 base, leaving 7 bases between them. Germline CDR1 reads MNHEY; CDR2 reads SMNVEV (reference sequence). CDR3 in amino acids: CASSSGLQETQYF. The CDR3 DNA sequence: TGTGCCAGCAGTTCGGGCCTCCAAGAGACCCAGTACTTC.

Remarks on this clone: At the DNA level, this CDR3 is encoded by other sequences in the same sample as well. The chain joins TRBV18 to TRBJ2-3; possibly TRBD1 or TRBD2 for D (6 bases each). V was cut by 3 bases and J by 2 bases, with 9 bases left in between. The CDR3 has 14 amino acids. Germline V gene lookup returns CDR1 KGHSH and CDR2 LQKENI. CDR3 bases: TGTGCCAGCTCACCGAGGGGGGCCACAGATACGCAGTATTTT. Encoded protein: CASSPRGATDTQYF.

The rearrangement uses TRBV28 and TRBJ1-2; 9 nucleotides agree with TRBD1. The CDR3 contains 16 residues. V lost 5 bases, J lost 7 bases, and 14 bases stayed unmatched. CDR1 and CDR2 from the germline V gene are MDHEN and SYDVKM. The CDR3 is CASSPPPGQGPAGYTF. The CDR3 region has the DNA TGTGCCAGCAGTCCCCCGCCGGGACAGGGTCCAGCTGGCTACACCTTC.

This rearrangement joins TRBV5-1 to TRBJ2-3; 14 bases agree with TRBD2. Germline CDR1 is SGHRS and CDR2 is YFSETQ. The CDR3 runs 19 residues. With V trimmed by 3 bases and J by 4 bases, 13 bases remained unmatched. The CDR3 sequence: CASSSAGTSGGSRPDTQYF. DNA for the CDR3: TGCGCCAGCAGCTCGGCCGGGACTAGCGGGGGAAGTCGCCCAGATACGCAGTATTTT.

Only a few counts were recorded for this clone. The chain employs TRBV5-4 and TRBJ2-7; D is uncertain. There are 14 residues in the CDR3. V lost 0 bases, J lost 0 bases, and 7 bases lay in between. CDR1 is SGHNT and CDR2 is YYREEE in the germline V gene (reference sequence). This CDR3 is CASSLAPPSYEQYF. The DNA of the CDR3 is TGTGCCAGCAGCTTGGCCCCGCCCTCCTACGAGCAGTACTTC.

This clone was observed a single time. V gene TRBV6-1 combines with J gene TRBJ2-1; maybe TRBD2 (5 bases). The CDR3 contains 14 residues. Germline V lookup: CDR1 MNHNS, CDR2 SASEGT. V lost 2 bases to trimming and J lost 1 base, with 6 bases between them. The CDR3 here is CASSEPGSYNEQFF. CDR3 DNA sequence: TGTGCCAGCAGTGAACCGGGGTCCTACAATGAGCAGTTCTTC.

This clone has a single count. Here the CDR3 reads CASSGGQGNYYEQYF. The DNA for the CDR3 is TGTGCCAGCAGTGGTGGACAGGGCAATTACTACGAGCAGTACTTC. This chain links TRBV6-1 with TRBJ2-7; 8 bases align to TRBD1. Germline trimming cut 4 bases from V and 3 bases from J; bases unmatched to any gene: 8. CDR1 is MNHNS, CDR2 SASEGT, per germline. This CDR3 spans 15 amino acids.

This chain links TRBV10-3 with TRBJ1-4; 7 nucleotides agree with TRBD1. The V segment lost 2 bases and the J segment 8 bases; nucleotides outside the gene matches: 5. The CDR3 has 14 residues. Germline V gives CDR1 ENHRY, CDR2 SYGVKD. This CDR3 reads CAISEATGLEKLFF. The CDR3 region has the DNA TGTGCCATCAGTGAGGCGACAGGGTTGGAAAAACTGTTTTTT.

The chain combines TRBV5-4 with TRBJ1-2; the match to TRBD1 covers 11 bases. Trimming removed 1 base from V and 4 bases from J; junction bases left unmatched: 9. CDR1 is SGHNT, CDR2 YYREEE, per germline (reference sequence). There are 17 residues in the CDR3. Here the CDR3 reads CASSLSGRDRGAYGYTF. The CDR3 coding sequence is TGTGCCAGCAGCTTGAGCGGCCGGGACAGGGGGGCCTATGGCTACACCTTC.

The chain is built from TRBV6-5 and TRBJ2-7; the match to TRBD1 covers 11 bases. After removal of 8 bases from V and 6 bases from J, the junction contained 9 bases not matched to a gene. This CDR3 is 14 amino acids long. Looked up from germline, CDR1 is MNHEY and CDR2 is SVGAGI. CDR3 loop: CASSRGDRGAEQYF. The CDR3 coding sequence is TGTGCCAGCTCCCGTGGGGACAGGGGGGCCGAGCAGTACTTC.

CDR3 nucleotide sequence: TGTGCCAGCAGTTTCAACCCTGGGACAGGGCTTAGTCACCAGTACTTC. It translates to CASSFNPGTGLSHQYF. The chain joins TRBV6-5 to TRBJ2-7; TRBD1 aligns across 9 bases. V lost 4 bases to trimming and J lost 10 bases; unmatched junction nucleotides: 17. The CDR3 sequence is 16 residues long. Germline V CDR1 and CDR2: MNHEY, SVGAGI.